Following are 12 T cell receptor beta chains from one sample sequenced in a study of early T cells in non-severe SARS-CoV-2 infection. TCRdb itself ran the 5' RACE reads through MiXCR, one entry per CDR3 protein. The table includes fewer than 40,000 distinct CDR3 sequences, 5% to 6.5% detected once. What was sequenced was whole blood. These receptors came from an adult who was a healthcare worker with PCR-confirmed SARS-CoV-2 infection or an uninfected control (not recorded which).

The rearrangement uses TRBV3-1 and TRBJ2-1; no clear D. Trimming took off 0 bases at V and 5 bases at J, with 8 bases between the two ends. CDR3 length: 14 residues. Germline values: CDR1 LGHDT, CDR2 YNNKEL (reference sequence). CDR3 loop: CASSQELADNEQFF. In nucleotides, the CDR3 is TGTGCCAGCAGCCAAGAACTTGCGGACAATGAGCAGTTCTTC.

This clonotype has only a few counts. The rearrangement links TRBV29-1 to TRBJ2-1; no clear D gene. Trimming left V 6 bases short and J 8 bases short, with 8 bases between. This CDR3 comprises 10 residues. Germline CDR1 is SQVTM and CDR2 is ANQGSEA. This chain's CDR3 is CSVVYDEQFF. The CDR3 DNA is TGCAGCGTCGTGTACGATGAGCAGTTCTTC.

There are a few counts of this clonotype. The chain recombines TRBV4-1 with TRBJ2-1; 12 nucleotides agree with TRBD2. The CDR3 has 15 amino acids. After removal of 5 bases from V and 7 bases from J, the junction contained 6 bases not matched to a gene. The V gene's germline CDR1 is MGHRA and CDR2 YSYEKL. The CDR3 DNA reads TGCGCCAGCAGCTTGACTAGCGGGAGTTATAATGAGCAGTTCTTC. Protein product: CASSLTSGSYNEQFF.

This clonotype was observed at least ten times. This chain joins TRBV7-8 and TRBJ2-2, with TRBD2 matching over 13 bases. J was trimmed by 2 bases and V by 7 bases; bases with no gene match: 10. CDR3 length: 18 residues. In germline, CDR1 is SGHVS, CDR2 FQNEAQ. The CDR3 here is CASMILAGGIRNTGELFF. The DNA of the CDR3 is TGTGCCAGCATGATACTAGCGGGAGGGATTCGAAACACCGGGGAGCTGTTTTTT.

This clonotype is labeled as medium-sized. This chain links TRBV3-1 with TRBJ1-5; D is ambiguous. This CDR3 region has 13 residues. CDR1 LGHDT and CDR2 YNNKEL come from the germline V gene (reference sequence). V was trimmed by 0 bases and J by 5 bases, leaving 5 bases between them. The CDR3 loop reads CASSQDGDQPQHF. CDR3 bases: TGTGCCAGCAGCCAAGATGGGGATCAGCCCCAGCATTTT. Looking up the rest from reference TRBV3-1 and TRBJ1-5 gives the full variable domain: DTAVSQTPKYLVTQMGNDKSIKCEQNLGHDTMYWYKQDSKKFLKIMFSYNNKELIINETVPNRFSPKSPDKAHLNLHINSLELGDSAVYFCASSQDGDQPQHFGDGTRLSIL.

This clonotype was observed at least ten times. V and J are TRBV7-2 and TRBJ2-1; no firm D call. The germline V gene has CDR1 SGHTA and CDR2 FQGNSA. V was trimmed by 7 bases and J by 10 bases, leaving 11 bases between them. The CDR3 is 11 residues long. This CDR3 reads CASNSRREQFF. DNA for the CDR3: TGTGCCAGCAACTCTCGGCGGGAGCAGTTCTTC.

This clonotype was counted at least ten times. J is TRBJ1-1 and V is TRBV6-6; 7 nucleotides line up with TRBD1. Germline V gives CDR1 MNHNY, CDR2 SVGAGI (reference sequence). V was pared by 3 bases and J by 5 bases, with 6 bases of the junction left unmatched. There are 14 residues in the CDR3. CDR3 region: CASSYRQGGTEAFF. DNA for the CDR3: TGTGCCAGCAGTTATCGACAGGGCGGTACTGAAGCTTTCTTT.

This clonotype appeared many times. V usage is TRBV7-8 and J usage is TRBJ1-4, with no clear D. V lost 2 bases to trimming and J lost 4 bases, with 11 bases between them. The CDR3 contains 15 residues. Germline CDR1 and CDR2: SGHVS and FQNEAQ. The CDR3 DNA reads as TGTGCCAGCAGCTTAAACGGGGAGAATAATGAAAAACTGTTTTTT. Encoded protein: CASSLNGENNEKLFF.

Of note for this clonotype: A read error is possible here, since a much larger clone lies one base away. The chain couples TRBV10-1 to TRBJ2-2; D is possibly TRBD2 (6 bases). Germline V gene data show CDR1 as WNHNN and CDR2 as SYGVQD (reference sequence). This CDR3 comprises 14 residues. The CDR3 DNA reads TGCGCCAGCAGTTACTCTAGCGTCACCTGGGAGCTGTTTTTT. Protein: CASSYSSVTWELFF.

This clonotype was counted at least ten times. V is TRBV10-2 and J is TRBJ2-7, with TRBD1 matching over 8 bases. This CDR3 comprises 14 residues. The J segment lost 7 bases and the V segment lost 6 bases, leaving 11 bases of the junction unmatched. Germline loops: CDR1 WSHSY, CDR2 SAAADI. CDR3 protein: CASSQQGGIGEQYF. In nucleotides, the CDR3 is TGCGCCAGCAGCCAACAGGGGGGCATAGGGGAGCAGTACTTC.

This clonotype was seen ten or more times. This chain connects TRBV20-1 to TRBJ1-5; D might be TRBD1 (5 bases). V was cut by 0 bases and J by 2 bases, with 11 bases left in between. The germline gives CDR1 DFQATT, CDR2 SNEGSKA (reference sequence). This CDR3 has 15 amino acids. The CDR3 coding sequence is TGCAGTGCTAGAGATCCCGCCAGGGGCAATCAGCCCCAGCATTTT. This translates into CSARDPARGNQPQHF.

This clonotype was observed a few times. CDR3 DNA sequence: TGTGCCATCAGTGGAGGGGACACCGCCTATGGCTACACCTTC. Amino acid sequence: CAISGGDTAYGYTF. V is TRBV10-3 and J is TRBJ1-2; D might be TRBD1 (6 bases). CDR1 is ENHRY, CDR2 SYGVKD, per germline. The V end was cut by 4 bases, the J end by 4 bases, with 13 bases between. This CDR3 comprises 14 residues.